What follows are 14 T cell receptor beta chains derived from one specimen sequenced in a study of control samples from healthy donors and cancer patients (TCRdb year 2020). The library came from the immunoSEQ multiplex PCR assay. TCRdb mirrors the immuneACCESS table, restricted to in-frame sequences. Some clones are absent from its copies; in checked studies, under half trace to an unresolved V gene, and the reason for the others is unknown. Present in this sample are around 19,000 clones, 82% of which were seen just once. The ten most abundant clones make up less than 35% of the sample. The sample was PBMCs. These receptors all come from an elderly man with head and neck cancer.

This clone was detected only a few times. This chain joins TRBV7-9 and TRBJ2-5, with D perhaps TRBD1 (5 bases). The V gene's germline CDR1 is SEHNR and CDR2 FQNEAQ (reference sequence). The CDR3 totals 14 residues. The germline V and J ends were trimmed by 4 bases and 1 base, with 10 bases remaining between them. The CDR3 bases are TGTGCCAGCAGCTCAACAGGAATCCAAGAGACCCAGTACTTC. It specifies CASSSTGIQETQYF.

This chain uses TRBV4-3 with TRBJ2-1, with TRBD2 matching 12 bases. CDR3 length equals 18 residues. The V and J ends lost 5 bases and 8 bases, in that order; junction bases with no gene match: 16. Per germline, CDR1 LGHNA and CDR2 YSLEER. The CDR3 sequence: CASSETGLAGGAGDEQFF. Here the CDR3 DNA reads TGCGCCAGCAGCGAGACGGGCCTAGCGGGAGGGGCGGGGGATGAGCAGTTCTTC.

This sequence joins TRBV30 and TRBJ2-5; 7 bases agree with TRBD2. The CDR3 loop spans 14 amino acids. Looked up from germline, CDR1 is GTSNPN and CDR2 is SVGIG (reference sequence). V lost 4 bases to trimming and J lost 2 bases; unmatched junction nucleotides: 7. The CDR3 sequence: CAWTARGRQETQYF. The DNA for the CDR3 is TGTGCCTGGACGGCGCGGGGGAGACAAGAGACCCAGTACTTC.

The V gene is TRBV19, the J gene TRBJ1-5; 7 bases fit TRBD1. In germline, CDR1 is LNHDA, CDR2 SQIVND (reference sequence). The CDR3 is 19 amino acids. V was pared by 1 base and J by 5 bases, with 17 bases of the junction left unmatched. The CDR3, as DNA: TGTGCCAGTAGTATAGGGGGAGTTAGGGGGCACCAAAGGGATCAGCCCCAGCATTTT. Protein product: CASSIGGVRGHQRDQPQHF.

The chain is built from TRBV7-3 and TRBJ2-5, with D possibly matching TRBD1 (6 bases). Per germline, CDR1 SGHTA and CDR2 FQGTGA. The CDR3 covers 14 residues. The V gene lost 3 bases and the J gene lost 4 bases, with 12 bases spanning the gap. CDR3 sequence reads: CASSFQGPGETQYF. CDR3 DNA: TGTGCCAGCAGCTTTCAGGGGCCGGGAGAGACCCAGTACTTC. Supplemented by reference TRBV7-3 and TRBJ2-5, the full variable domain reads GAGVSQTPSNKVTEKGKYVELRCDPISGHTALYWYRQSLGQGPEFLIYFQGTGAADDSGLPNDRFFAVRPEGSVSTLKIQRTERGDSAVYLCASSFQGPGETQYFGPGTRLLVL.

The CDR3 coding sequence is TGTGCCAGCAGCTACGGGTTAGCGGGGGGTGCAGATACGCAGTATTTT. The encoded protein is CASSYGLAGGADTQYF. J is TRBJ2-3 and V is TRBV11-2, with TRBD2 identical over 10 bases. Trimming cost V 4 bases and J 4 bases; bases outside gene matches: 8. There are 16 residues in the CDR3. Germline assignment: CDR1 SGHAT and CDR2 FQNNGV.

The rearrangement links TRBV7-9 to TRBJ2-5; D may correspond to TRBD1 or TRBD2 (5 bases each). The CDR3 spans 13 residues. Between the trimmed V and J ends, which lost 3 bases and 2 bases, there was a span of 7 bases. From germline, CDR1 is SEHNR and CDR2 FQNEAQ (reference sequence). Here the CDR3 DNA reads TGTGCCAGCAGCTTGGGGGAGCAAGAGACCCAGTACTTC. It translates to CASSLGEQETQYF. The full variable domain, with the rest looked up from reference TRBV7-9 and TRBJ2-5, is DTGVSQNPRHKITKRGQNVTFRCDPISEHNRLYWYRQTLGQGPEFLTYFQNEAQLEKSRLLSDRFSAERPKGSFSTLEIQRTEQGDSAMYLCASSLGEQETQYFGPGTRLLVL.

The J gene is TRBJ1-2, the V gene TRBV6-1, with D uncertain. This CDR3 region has 12 residues. Germline lookup yields CDR1 MNHNS and CDR2 SASEGT. V lost 0 bases and J 2 bases, leaving 1 base between the germline ends. The CDR3 DNA reads TGTGCCAGCAGTGAAGCCAACTATGGCTACACCTTC. Residues: CASSEANYGYTF.

V and J are TRBV24-1 and TRBJ2-7, with 7 nucleotides matching TRBD1. J gave up 4 bases and V 4 bases, and 9 bases lay outside the gene matches. CDR3 length: 15 residues. Germline V gene lookup returns CDR1 KGHDR and CDR2 SFDVKD. CDR3 amino acids: CATSEETGQIYEQYF. The CDR3 DNA follows: TGTGCCACCAGTGAGGAGACAGGGCAGATATACGAGCAGTACTTC.

The CDR3: CASSRDVGGGYTF. The CDR3 bases are TGTGCCAGCAGCCGAGATGTGGGGGGAGGCTACACCTTC. This chain links TRBV4-2 with TRBJ1-2, with TRBD1 as a possible D gene (5 bases). Germline CDR1 and CDR2: LGHNA and YNFKEQ. CDR3 length: 13 residues. V was cut by 4 bases and J by 8 bases, with 14 bases left in between.

The V and J genes are TRBV5-1 and TRBJ2-7; D is uncertain. CDR3 length: 11 residues. V lost 3 bases and J lost 7, with 8 bases in between. CDR1 is SGHRS and CDR2 is YFSETQ in the germline V gene. The CDR3 is CASSSLEEQYF. In DNA form, the CDR3 reads TGCGCCAGCAGCTCCCTGGAGGAGCAGTACTTC.

This chain uses TRBV10-1 with TRBJ2-3; TRBD2 matches at 8 bases. The CDR3 runs to 13 residues. V dropped 2 bases and J dropped 7; count of bases not matched to a gene: 2. The germline V gene encodes CDR1 WNHNN and CDR2 SYGVQD (reference sequence). The CDR3 loop reads CASSEGGGYTQYF. CDR3 DNA: TGCGCCAGCAGTGAGGGCGGGGGGTATACGCAGTATTTT.

V usage is TRBV20-1 and J usage is TRBJ2-7, with D perhaps TRBD1 (6 bases). Trimming took off 6 bases at V and 4 bases at J, with 10 bases between the two ends. Looked up from germline, CDR1 is DFQATT and CDR2 is SNEGSKA (reference sequence). CDR3 length: 11 residues. This CDR3 reads CSAWTVYEQYF. The DNA of the CDR3 is TGCAGTGCCTGGACAGTGTACGAGCAGTACTTC.

J is TRBJ2-4 and V is TRBV10-3; tentative D call: TRBD2 (5 bases). There are 14 residues in the CDR3. The germline CDR1 and CDR2 sequences are ENHRY and SYGVKD. The V gene lost 4 bases and the J gene lost 7 bases, with 14 bases spanning the gap. The CDR3 protein is CAISGEPLENIQYF. The CDR3 nucleotides read TGTGCCATCAGTGGGGAGCCCCTGGAGAACATTCAGTACTTC.